Listed here are 27 T cell receptor beta chains from one sample, sequenced in a study of lung T cells in sarcoidosis with Löfgren's syndrome. Each CDR3 protein is one row after TCRdb ran MiXCR on the reads. This table holds nearly 4,000 distinct CDR3 sequences, about 20% found once. Specimen: CD4+ T cells from bronchoalveolar lavage. These receptors were taken from a human donor with sarcoidosis (Löfgren's syndrome or another form), or a control subject (not recorded which).

Comment on this clonotype: A read error may produce the germline difference seen at one junction end. The CDR3 DNA follows: TGTGCCGGCAGCTCCTATAGCGGGGCCACAGATACGCGGTATTTT. Its protein is CAGSSYSGATDTRYF. The V call is TRBV7-9, the J call TRBJ2-3; 8 nucleotides align to TRBD2. Germline assignment: CDR1 SEHNR and CDR2 FQNEAQ (reference sequence). The CDR3 is 15 amino acids.

The chain has TRBV20-1 and TRBJ1-1; D might be TRBD1 (5 bases). CDR1 and CDR2 (germline): DFQATT, SNEGSKA (reference sequence). V lost 5 bases and J 8 bases, leaving 24 bases between the germline ends. CDR3 length equals 15 residues. For the CDR3, the DNA is TGCAGTGCTGGGGTACTGGACAAGTTAAAGACAGAAGCTTTCTTT. Translation: CSAGVLDKLKTEAFF.

J is TRBJ2-3 and V is TRBV12-5; 14 nucleotides agree with TRBD2. The CDR3 sequence is 16 residues long. The germline CDR1 and CDR2 sequences are LGHNT and FRNRAP. V gave up 6 bases and J gave up 5 bases; unmatched junction bases: 7. The CDR3 DNA reads as TGTGCTAGTGGATCGGGACTAGCGGGGGCGGGAGATACGCAGTATTTT. Translating it yields CASGSGLAGAGDTQYF.

The sample holds many counts of this clonotype. V is TRBV18 and J is TRBJ2-7; perhaps D is TRBD1 or TRBD2 (5 bases each). This CDR3 has 14 amino acids. CDR1 KGHSH and CDR2 LQKENI come from the germline V gene. The ends were cut back, 2 bases at V and 3 bases at J, with 11 bases in the middle. The CDR3 sequence is CASSPGTADYEQYF. For the CDR3, the DNA is TGTGCCAGCTCACCAGGGACCGCCGACTACGAGCAGTACTTC.

This chain joins TRBV19 and TRBJ1-5; the D is unclear. Trimming cost V 7 bases and J 12 bases, with 16 bases left between them. CDR3 size: 12 residues. From germline, CDR1 is LNHDA and CDR2 SQIVND (reference sequence). CDR3 region: CASTSKNRLQHF. DNA of the CDR3: TGTGCCAGTACCTCGAAGAATCGGCTCCAGCATTTT.

This chain connects TRBV29-1 to TRBJ1-4; D is unclear. Trimming removed 4 bases from V and 7 bases from J, with 13 bases in between. The CDR3 covers 13 residues. CDR1 and CDR2 from the germline V gene are SQVTM and ANQGSEA. The CDR3 reads CSVAVSWGEKLFF. The DNA of the CDR3 is TGCAGCGTTGCGGTGTCCTGGGGTGAAAAACTGTTTTTT.

This clonotype was seen repeatedly, ten times or more. The junction does not match germline at one end; this may be a read error. V and J are TRBV5-4 and TRBJ2-3, with 10 positions matching TRBD2. The length of the CDR3 is 16 residues. Germline-derived CDR1 and CDR2 are SGHNT and YYREEE (reference sequence). The CDR3 nucleotides are TGTGCCAGCAGCTTGGGGCTAGCGGGGGCTACAGGTACGCAGTATTTT. Translated: CASSLGLAGATGTQYF. Combining the CDR3 with reference TRBV5-4 and TRBJ2-3 gives the whole variable domain ETGVTQSPTHLIKTRGQQVTLRCSSQSGHNTVSWYQQALGQGPQFIFQYYREEENGRGNFPPRFSGLQFPNYSSELNVNALELDDSALYLCASSLGLAGATGTQYFGPGTRLTVL.

This rearrangement joins TRBV6-9 to TRBJ2-7; D unresolved. V was cut by 3 bases and J by 4 bases, with 13 bases left in between. CDR3 length: 14 amino acids. Germline V CDR1 and CDR2: MNHGY, SVAAGI. The CDR3 sequence: CASSYDAEDYEQYV. DNA for the CDR3: TGTGCCAGCAGTTACGACGCAGAGGATTACGAGCAGTACGTC.

This clonotype is medium-sized in the sample. J is TRBJ1-5 and V is TRBV19; D is unclear. This CDR3 comprises 13 residues. V shed 2 bases and J shed 7 bases, with 9 bases lying between them. Looked up from germline, CDR1 is LNHDA and CDR2 is SQIVND (reference sequence). The CDR3 nucleotides are TGTGCCAGTAGTATATTCGGTAGACAGCCCCAGCATTTT. It is translated as CASSIFGRQPQHF.

On this clonotype: An end of the junction does not agree with germline; a read error may underlie this. The CDR3 bases are TGCAGCATTGAACCGCGGCCGTTGAACACTGAAGCTTTCTTC. As protein: CSIEPRPLNTEAFF. The chain is built from TRBV29-1 and TRBJ1-1; D unresolved. Germline CDR1 and CDR2: SQVTM and ANQGSEA. CDR3 size: 14 residues.

This clonotype rates as medium-sized. The gene calls are TRBV6-6 and TRBJ1-2; the D gene is possibly TRBD1 (5 bases). The CDR3 length is 15 residues. Germline CDR1 and CDR2: MNHNY and SVGAGI (reference sequence). Trimming shortened V by 0 bases and J by 6 bases, and 14 bases separated the two germline ends. The CDR3 sequence is CASSYSRKGSDGYTF. CDR3 DNA sequence: TGTGCCAGCAGTTACTCCCGTAAGGGGAGCGATGGCTACACCTTC.

This clonotype was observed many times. The chain combines TRBV12-3 or TRBV12-4 with TRBJ2-7, with 13 bases identical to TRBD2. The ends lost 6 bases at V and 7 bases at J; junction bases unmatched: 12. The CDR3 is 16 amino acids. DNA of the CDR3: TGTGCCAGCAGCCCCCTTGGGACTAGCGGGATAGGGGAGCAGTACTTC. Protein product: CASSPLGTSGIGEQYF.

This clonotype appeared many times. The CDR3 is CASSPTGTGAGNTIYF. CDR3 nucleotide sequence: TGTGCCAGCTCACCTACCGGGACAGGGGCTGGAAACACCATATATTTT. The rearrangement uses TRBV18 and TRBJ1-3, with 10 bases matching TRBD1. This CDR3 is 16 amino acids long. CDR1 and CDR2 from the germline V gene are KGHSH and LQKENI. J gave up 2 bases and V 3 bases, and 4 bases lay outside the gene matches.

Regarding this clonotype: Since a much larger clone is just one base distant, this may be a read error. Without the conserved terminal phenylalanine or tryptophan, this CDR3 likely stems from a read error. The V call is TRBV12-3 or TRBV12-4, the J call TRBJ2-3; 7 bases are a match to TRBD2. The ends lost 6 bases at V and 1 base at J; junction bases unmatched: 13. This CDR3 comprises 17 residues. CDR3 region: CASRKLAGLGGTDTQYL. The CDR3 DNA follows: TGTGCCAGCAGGAAATTAGCGGGCTTGGGGGGCACAGATACGCAGTATCTT.

By frequency in the sample, this clonotype is large. The V and J genes are TRBV15 and TRBJ1-6, with D unresolved. Germline assignment: CDR1 LNHNV and CDR2 YYDKDF (reference sequence). CDR3 length: 16 amino acids. V gave up 3 bases and J gave up 1 base, with 10 bases separating them. CDR3: CATSSLGGSYNSPLHF. CDR3 sequence (DNA): TGTGCCACCAGCAGCCTGGGAGGGTCCTATAATTCACCCCTCCACTTT.

By frequency in the sample, this clonotype is medium-sized. This rearrangement joins TRBV6-1 to TRBJ1-3; no reliable D call. The CDR3 loop spans 14 amino acids. Deletions cut 8 bases from V and 0 bases from J, with 11 bases between. Germline values: CDR1 MNHNS, CDR2 SASEGT. The CDR3 here is CASAIGSSGNTIYF. The CDR3 DNA reads as TGTGCCAGCGCCATCGGATCCTCTGGAAACACCATATATTTT.

This clonotype is medium-sized within its sample. The V and J genes are TRBV6-1 and TRBJ1-5; 10 bases match TRBD1. Germline CDR1 reads MNHNS; CDR2 reads SASEGT. Losses at the gene ends were 4 bases for V and 3 bases for J; bases not matched to a gene: 3. The CDR3 has 15 amino acids. CDR3 in DNA: TGTGCCAGCAGTGGACAGGGGGCCAACAATCAGCCCCAGCATTTT. It is translated as CASSGQGANNQPQHF.

By share, this clonotype ranks as medium-sized. The rearrangement uses TRBV28 and TRBJ2-1, with 10 bases lining up with TRBD2. The CDR3 extends over 15 amino acids. V was clipped by 3 bases and J by 5 bases; unmatched bases: 4. The germline gives CDR1 MDHEN, CDR2 SYDVKM. Here the CDR3 DNA reads TGTGCCAGCAGTTTCCACGGACTAGCGGACAATGAGCAGTTCTTC. It codes for CASSFHGLADNEQFF.

As for this clonotype: An end of the junction differs from the germline gene, which may be a read error. V and J are TRBV6-5 and TRBJ2-7, with 9 bases lining up with TRBD2. The length of the CDR3 is 16 residues. The germline V gene encodes CDR1 MNHEY and CDR2 SVGAGI. CDR3 in DNA: TGTGCCAGCAGTGACTTTTTGACTAGCGGATCCTACGAGCAGTACTTT. Translating gives CASSDFLTSGSYEQYF.

This clonotype is labeled as medium-sized. This chain uses TRBV10-2 with TRBJ2-3; D possibly corresponds to TRBD2 (5 bases). V was pared by 6 bases and J by 0 bases, with 10 bases between. Germline CDR1 WSHSY, CDR2 SAAADI. This CDR3 contains 14 residues. The CDR3 reads CASRDLKSTDTQYF. CDR3 nucleotide sequence: TGCGCCAGCAGGGACTTAAAGAGCACAGATACGCAGTATTTT.

By frequency in the sample, this clonotype is medium-sized. The rearrangement joins TRBV7-7 to TRBJ2-5, with TRBD1 as a possible D gene (6 bases). CDR1 is SSHAT, CDR2 FNYEAQ, per germline (reference sequence). This CDR3 comprises 16 residues. The chain's CDR3 is CASALQGGPYQETQYF. CDR3 sequence (DNA): TGTGCTAGCGCCCTTCAAGGGGGACCGTACCAAGAGACCCAGTACTTC.

This clonotype is large. This chain links TRBV15 with TRBJ1-5; D is unclear. The CDR3 length is 13 residues. The germline CDR1 and CDR2 sequences are LNHNV and YYDKDF (reference sequence). V was clipped by 0 bases and J by 4 bases, with 4 bases between them. CDR3 protein: CATSRDPNQPQHF. The CDR3 DNA sequence: TGTGCCACCAGCAGAGACCCTAATCAGCCCCAGCATTTT.

This clonotype is termed medium-sized. This chain joins TRBV12-2 and TRBJ2-7; TRBD2 is the table's D call and was not checked against the DNA. TRBV12-2 is recorded as a pseudogene. The CDR3 extends over 17 amino acids. Written as DNA, the CDR3 is TGTGCAAGTCGCAACAGCTATCGGGGACGGGGCTCCTACGAGCAGTACTTC. Translation: CASRNSYRGRGSYEQYF.

This clonotype is classed as medium-sized (0.01 to 0.1%). The chain is built from TRBV6-6 and TRBJ2-7, with D tentatively TRBD1 (5 bases). Trimming left V 0 bases short and J 6 bases short, with 15 bases between. The CDR3 runs to 15 residues. Germline values: CDR1 MNHNY, CDR2 SVGAGI (reference sequence). In DNA form, the CDR3 reads TGTGCCAGCAGTTACTCGAGAAGGGTTAGGGGCGAGCAGTACTTC. Protein: CASSYSRRVRGEQYF.

This clonotype qualifies as large (0.1 to 1%). This chain joins TRBV4-1 and TRBJ2-1; D is ambiguous. Germline loops: CDR1 MGHRA, CDR2 YSYEKL. The V gene lost 1 base and the J gene lost 0 bases, with 7 bases spanning the gap. There are 15 residues in the CDR3. The CDR3 DNA reads as TGCGCCAGCAGCCAAGGAAGGGACTCCTACAATGAGCAGTTCTTC. It is translated as CASSQGRDSYNEQFF.

By proportion, this clonotype is medium-sized. The genes are TRBV15 and TRBJ2-7; the match to TRBD2 covers 7 bases. The J segment lost 5 bases and the V segment lost 3 bases, leaving 10 bases of the junction unmatched. The CDR3 is 15 residues long. The germline V gene encodes CDR1 LNHNV and CDR2 YYDKDF (reference sequence). In nucleotides, the CDR3 is TGTGCCACCAGCAGGCTACCCGCGGGGAGGGACGAGCAGTACTTC. Translation gives CATSRLPAGRDEQYF.

By share of the sample, this clonotype is medium-sized. The V and J genes are TRBV28 and TRBJ2-7; no firm D call. This CDR3 region has 15 residues. Germline assignment: CDR1 MDHEN and CDR2 SYDVKM. The V end was cut by 2 bases, the J end by 0 bases, with 11 bases between. CDR3 region: CASSLVAEPSYEQYF. In DNA, the CDR3 is TGTGCCAGCAGTTTAGTAGCAGAACCCTCCTACGAGCAGTACTTC. The full variable domain, its missing parts supplied by reference TRBV28 and TRBJ2-7, is DVKVTQSSRYLVKRTGEKVFLECVQDMDHENMFWYRQDPGLGLRLIYFSYDVKMKEKGDIPEGYSVSREKKERFSLILESASTNQTSMYLCASSLVAEPSYEQYFGPGTRLTVT.